These 27 T cell receptor beta chains originate from one sample sequenced in a study of T cells in Graves' hyperthyroidism and ophthalmopathy (dated by TCRdb to between 2017 and 2020). Libraries were built with multiplex PCR. Sequencing took place on an Illumina HiSeq 2000. TCR beta CDR3 regions were amplified from RNA transcripts. The first round of RT-PCR for the TCR CDR3 was performed with the HTBI primer set and the Qiagen OneStep RT-PCR kit. TCRdb reanalyzed the raw reads on its own, using fastp at Q25 for trimming and MiXCR for clone calling, and kept in-frame beta chains. Identical CDR3 protein sequences are pooled into one entry, listed with their most common genes and DNA. This sample lists approximately 350,000 distinct CDR3 sequences; roughly 15% were detected once. Together, the top ten hold roughly a fifth of the sample. Sequencing used blood. The receptor set was obtained from an older woman with Graves' ophthalmopathy.

This clonotype was counted only a few times. The chain recombines TRBV28 with TRBJ1-4, with 9 bases aligning to TRBD1. Germline V lookup: CDR1 MDHEN, CDR2 SYDVKM. The CDR3 length is 15 residues. Trimming took 5 bases from V and 8 from J; bases not matched to a gene: 9. The CDR3 DNA reads TGTGCCAGCAGTGGACCGGGACAGGGAAAAGAAAAACTGTTTTTT. This translates into CASSGPGQGKEKLFF.

A few counts support this clonotype. V and J are TRBV18 and TRBJ2-1, with a weak D call TRBD2 (7 bases). The germline CDR1 and CDR2 sequences are KGHSH and LQKENI. This CDR3 contains 15 residues. V lost 6 bases, J lost 2 bases, and 14 bases lay in between. The DNA of the CDR3 is TGTGCCAGCTCTCTGGGGGGGGGCACCTACAATGAGCAGTTCTTC. Its protein product is CASSLGGGTYNEQFF. The variable domain in full, completed from reference TRBV18 and TRBJ2-1, reads NAGVMQNPRHLVRRRGQEARLRCSPMKGHSHVYWYRQLPEEGLKFMVYLQKENIIDESGMPKERFSAEFPKEGPSILRIQQVVRGDSAAYFCASSLGGGTYNEQFFGPGTRLTVL.

The chain combines TRBV12-3 or TRBV12-4 with TRBJ2-1; 8 nucleotides line up with TRBD2. The CDR3 covers 15 residues. V lost 5 bases to trimming and J lost 8 bases; unmatched junction nucleotides: 11. CDR3 region: CASSPGTRGRDEQFF. The CDR3 coding sequence is TGTGCCAGCAGTCCCGGGACTAGGGGGAGGGATGAGCAGTTCTTC.

This clonotype was seen only a few times. This chain links TRBV4-1 with TRBJ1-4, with a possible D match to TRBD1 (5 bases). Germline CDR1 MGHRA, CDR2 YSYEKL. The CDR3 is made up of 16 amino acids. V was shortened by 0 bases and J by 1 base, with 9 bases between the two germline ends. The CDR3: CASSQDRQITNEKLFF. CDR3 in DNA: TGCGCCAGCAGCCAAGACCGACAGATAACTAATGAAAAACTGTTTTTT.

This clonotype was picked up many times. This chain joins TRBV20-1 and TRBJ2-1, with 12 positions matching TRBD2. This CDR3 is built from 14 residues. After removal of 1 base from V and 8 bases from J, the junction contained 3 bases not matched to a gene. The germline gives CDR1 DFQATT, CDR2 SNEGSKA (reference sequence). CDR3 protein: CSARGLAGVYEQFF. DNA for the CDR3: TGCAGTGCTAGAGGACTAGCGGGAGTATATGAGCAGTTCTTC.

This clonotype came up many times. The V and J genes are TRBV2 and TRBJ2-7; no definite D call. Trimming pared 6 bases from V and 5 bases from J, leaving 11 bases between. Germline CDR1 and CDR2: SNHLY and FYNNEI. The length of the CDR3 is 12 residues. DNA for the CDR3: TGTGCCAGCAGGGACCGGTTTGACGAGCAGTACTTC. Protein: CASRDRFDEQYF.

In this sample, this clonotype turned up a few times. V is TRBV12-3 or TRBV12-4 and J is TRBJ2-2, with D possibly called TRBD1 or TRBD2 (7 bases each). The CDR3 has 14 amino acids. V dropped 7 bases and J dropped 4 bases, with 13 bases sitting between them. The CDR3, as DNA: TGTGCCAGCACCTCAGGGGGGGGCACCGGGGAGCTGTTTTTT. This gives the protein CASTSGGGTGELFF.

This clonotype was detected many times. The rearrangement uses TRBV28 and TRBJ1-2; D may be TRBD1 (6 bases). In germline, CDR1 is MDHEN, CDR2 SYDVKM. V lost 6 bases and J 4 bases, leaving 18 bases between the germline ends. The CDR3 is made up of 15 amino acids. This CDR3 reads CASRIPSGTPYGYTF. The CDR3 region has the DNA TGTGCCAGCAGGATACCTTCCGGGACACCCTATGGCTACACCTTC.

The table lists this clonotype with a few counts. The chain carries TRBV6-5 and TRBJ1-1, with D tentatively TRBD1 (5 bases). V was shortened by 4 bases and J by 7 bases, with 10 bases between the two germline ends. The germline V gene has CDR1 MNHEY and CDR2 SVGAGI. CDR3 length: 12 residues. CDR3 coding DNA: TGTGCCAGCAGTTTGGGGGGTGGTGAAGCTTTCTTT. Its protein product is CASSLGGGEAFF.

This clonotype has at least ten counts. One end of the junction varies from germline; a read error may be responsible. This sequence joins TRBV6-8 and TRBJ2-7; TRBD2 might be the D (6 bases). CDR1 is MNHGY and CDR2 is SAAAGT in the germline V gene. This CDR3 is built from 17 residues. The CDR3 sequence: CASSYHFPGLASDEQYF. The CDR3 nucleotides read TGTGCCAGCAGTTATCATTTTCCGGGACTCGCCTCCGACGAGCAGTACTTC.

V gene TRBV29-1 combines with J gene TRBJ1-2; D remains ambiguous. This CDR3 region has 12 residues. The ends were cut back, 8 bases at V and 4 bases at J, with 14 bases in the middle. Per germline, CDR1 SQVTM and CDR2 ANQGSEA. The CDR3 loop is CSILITAYGYTF. The CDR3 DNA reads as TGCAGCATACTAATCACAGCCTATGGCTACACCTTC.

This clonotype was counted at least ten times. V is TRBV27 and J is TRBJ2-7; 7 nucleotides line up with TRBD2. In germline, CDR1 is MNHEY, CDR2 SMNVEV (reference sequence). The V and J ends lost 8 bases and 2 bases, in that order; junction bases with no gene match: 6. The CDR3 sequence is 13 residues long. CDR3 sequence: CASSRDYTYEQYF. The CDR3 bases are TGTGCCAGCTCCAGGGACTATACCTACGAGCAGTACTTC.

This clonotype was seen repeatedly, ten times or more. The chain combines TRBV6-1 with TRBJ1-1; D not resolved. The V end was cut by 2 bases, the J end by 5 bases, with 12 bases between. The CDR3 has 14 residues. Germline loops: CDR1 MNHNS, CDR2 SASEGT. In nucleotides, the CDR3 is TGTGCCAGCAGTGAAACTAGGACCCAAACTGAAGCTTTCTTT. This translates into CASSETRTQTEAFF.

This clonotype has a count of ten or more. The chain recombines TRBV28 with TRBJ2-7; D unresolved. CDR1 MDHEN and CDR2 SYDVKM come from the germline V gene. This CDR3 region has 14 residues. Trimming stripped 3 bases from V and 4 bases from J, with 13 bases between. The chain's CDR3 is CASSFVGNRYEQYF. CDR3 bases: TGTGCCAGCAGTTTTGTAGGGAACCGGTACGAGCAGTACTTC. The whole variable domain, remainder taken from reference TRBV28 and TRBJ2-7, is DVKVTQSSRYLVKRTGEKVFLECVQDMDHENMFWYRQDPGLGLRLIYFSYDVKMKEKGDIPEGYSVSREKKERFSLILESASTNQTSMYLCASSFVGNRYEQYFGPGTRLTVT.

This clonotype showed up many times. This chain joins TRBV5-1 and TRBJ2-3, with D hard to call. V lost 0 bases, J lost 2 bases, and 13 bases lay in between. Germline V gene data show CDR1 as SGHRS and CDR2 as YFSETQ. This CDR3 is built from 16 residues. CDR3 nucleotide sequence: TGCGCCAGCAGCTTGGAGCCCTCCTTGGTCACAGATACGCAGTATTTT. It translates to CASSLEPSLVTDTQYF.

Concerning this clonotype: One junction end does not reproduce the germline sequence, and a read error may be involved. V and J are TRBV25-1 and TRBJ2-7, with D perhaps TRBD1 or TRBD2 (6 bases each). This CDR3 region has 14 residues. Germline V CDR1 and CDR2: MGHDK, SYGVNS. As DNA, the CDR3 is TGTGCCAGCAGTGATCCCCAAGGGGGGTACGATGAGGACTTC. Its translation is CASSDPQGGYDEDF.

This clonotype is a singleton in its sample. The chain recombines TRBV4-2 with TRBJ2-3, with D possibly matching TRBD2 (6 bases). The CDR3 runs to 15 residues. Germline V lookup: CDR1 LGHNA, CDR2 YNFKEQ. V was trimmed by 1 base and J by 6 bases, leaving 14 bases between them. Here the CDR3 reads CASSQVTSNWDTQYF. The CDR3 DNA reads as TGTGCCAGCAGCCAAGTTACTAGCAACTGGGATACGCAGTATTTT.

The chain recombines TRBV2 with TRBJ2-2, with D perhaps TRBD2 (6 bases). The CDR3 is made up of 16 amino acids. Germline V CDR1 and CDR2: SNHLY, FYNNEI. V was trimmed by 7 bases and J by 0 bases, leaving 15 bases between them. The CDR3 loop reads CASMFGGITNTGELFF. CDR3 DNA: TGTGCCAGCATGTTCGGGGGTATTACGAACACCGGGGAGCTGTTTTTT.

This clonotype was picked up many times. The chain has TRBV24-1 and TRBJ2-3; the match to TRBD2 covers 15 bases. The junction had 0 bases not matched to a gene; V was cut back by 5 bases and J by 4 bases. CDR3 length equals 15 residues. Per germline, CDR1 KGHDR and CDR2 SFDVKD. The CDR3 here is CATSGTSGRADTQYF. In nucleotides, the CDR3 is TGTGCCACCAGTGGGACTAGCGGGAGGGCAGATACGCAGTATTTT.

This clonotype occurred a few times. This chain uses TRBV6-6 with TRBJ2-3; D is unresolved. With 2 bases removed from V and 1 base from J, the gap between germline ends came to 10 bases. Germline V lookup: CDR1 MNHNY, CDR2 SVGAGI (reference sequence). The CDR3 consists of 15 residues. Here the CDR3 reads CASSYGLTGTDTQYF. The DNA for the CDR3 is TGTGCCAGCAGTTACGGGCTAACGGGCACAGATACGCAGTATTTT.

This clonotype was counted at least ten times. The chain joins TRBV30 to TRBJ2-2; a possible D gene is TRBD1 (7 bases). V lost 3 bases, J lost 3 bases, and 17 bases lay in between. The germline gives CDR1 GTSNPN, CDR2 SVGIG (reference sequence). CDR3 length equals 16 residues. CDR3 nucleotides: TGTGCCTGGAGCCAACACAGGGGAGGAGACACCGGGGAGCTGTTTTTT. Amino acids: CAWSQHRGGDTGELFF.

This clonotype was counted many times. The gene calls are TRBV20-1 and TRBJ2-7, with a weak D call TRBD1 (6 bases). Trimming took 6 bases from V and 3 from J, leaving 9 bases between them. The CDR3 covers 11 residues. CDR1 is DFQATT, CDR2 SNEGSKA, per germline (reference sequence). In nucleotides, the CDR3 is TGCAGTGCCCGAGGGGGCTACGAGCAGTACTTC. It is translated as CSARGGYEQYF.

This clonotype was found a few times. This chain uses TRBV24-1 with TRBJ1-4; no clear D. Per the germline V gene, CDR1 is KGHDR and CDR2 is SFDVKD. The CDR3 extends over 13 amino acids. The V and J ends lost 5 bases and 6 bases respectively, with 9 bases between them. CDR3 loop: CATSGTPDEKLFF. The CDR3 DNA reads as TGTGCCACCAGTGGGACGCCTGATGAAAAACTGTTTTTT.

There are a few counts of this clonotype. The chain employs TRBV28 and TRBJ2-1; TRBD2 matches at 9 bases. The CDR3 consists of 15 residues. V dropped 10 bases and J dropped 3; count of bases not matched to a gene: 10. Germline V CDR1 and CDR2: MDHEN, SYDVKM. In nucleotides, the CDR3 is TGTGCCACGGCCCAAGGACTAGCGAACTACAATGAGCAGTTCTTC. Translation: CATAQGLANYNEQFF.

The V gene is TRBV2, the J gene TRBJ2-1; D ambiguous. Germline-derived CDR1 and CDR2 are SNHLY and FYNNEI. This CDR3 is built from 10 residues. Trimming took off 7 bases at V and 5 bases at J, with 3 bases between the two ends. This CDR3 is CASNDNEQFF. CDR3 sequence (DNA): TGTGCCAGCAATGACAATGAGCAGTTCTTC.

In its sample, this clonotype was seen a few times. V usage is TRBV20-1 and J usage is TRBJ2-6; no clear D gene. CDR1 DFQATT and CDR2 SNEGSKA come from the germline V gene (reference sequence). With 5 bases removed from V and 6 bases from J, the gap between germline ends came to 14 bases. The CDR3 has 14 amino acids. The CDR3 coding sequence is TGCAGTGCTGGTGACCCCCGGACGGCCAACGTCCTGACTTTC. Encoded protein: CSAGDPRTANVLTF.

This clonotype was counted many times. This sequence joins TRBV29-1 and TRBJ2-1, with D possibly being TRBD1 (6 bases). The V end lost 5 bases, the J end lost 4 bases, and 15 bases lay between the germline ends. Per germline, CDR1 SQVTM and CDR2 ANQGSEA. The length of the CDR3 is 14 residues. The CDR3 nucleotides are TGCAGCGTTCGTAATAGGGGGTTTTACAATGAGCAGTTCTTC. It codes for CSVRNRGFYNEQFF.